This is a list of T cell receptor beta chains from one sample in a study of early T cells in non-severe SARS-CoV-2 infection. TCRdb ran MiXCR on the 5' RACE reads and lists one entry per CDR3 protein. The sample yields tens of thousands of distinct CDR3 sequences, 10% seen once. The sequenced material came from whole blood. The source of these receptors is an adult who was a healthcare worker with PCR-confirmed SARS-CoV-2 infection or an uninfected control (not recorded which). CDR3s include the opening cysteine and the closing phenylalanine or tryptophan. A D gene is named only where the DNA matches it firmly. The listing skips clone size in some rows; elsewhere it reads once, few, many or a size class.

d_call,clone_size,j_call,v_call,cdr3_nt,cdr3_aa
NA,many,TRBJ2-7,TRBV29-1,TGCAGCGCAAAGTTTGGGGGGTTAGCGGAGCAGTACTTC,CSAKFGGLAEQYF
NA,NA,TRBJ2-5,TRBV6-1,TGTGCCAGCAGTGATCTCCGTGGGCAGCGAGAGACCCAGTACTTC,CASSDLRGQRETQYF
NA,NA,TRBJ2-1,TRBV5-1,TGCGCCAGCAGCTTGCGGGAGTACAATGAGCAGTTCTTC,CASSLREYNEQFF
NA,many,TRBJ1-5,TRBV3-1,TGTGCCAGCAGCCCAAGCCAGGGCAATCAGCCCCAGCATTTT,CASSPSQGNQPQHF
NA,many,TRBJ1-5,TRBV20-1,TGCAGTGCTAGGCATAGCAATCAGCCCCAGCATTTT,CSARHSNQPQHF
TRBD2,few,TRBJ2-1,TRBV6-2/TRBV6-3,TGTGCCAGCAGACAACTAGCGGGAGAGAGGAATGAGCAGTTCTTC,CASRQLAGERNEQFF
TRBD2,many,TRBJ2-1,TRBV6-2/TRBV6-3,TGTGCCAGCGGGACTAGCGGGAGGAAAGCCAATGAGCAGTTCTTC,CASGTSGRKANEQFF
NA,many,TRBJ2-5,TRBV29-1,TGCAGCGTTGAAGGGGGGGACCAAGAGACCCAGTACTTC,CSVEGGDQETQYF
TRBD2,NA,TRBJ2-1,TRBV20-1,TGCAGTGCTGCACTCGGGACTAGCGGGAGGTTAAGGTACAATGAGCAGTTCTTC,CSAALGTSGRLRYNEQFF
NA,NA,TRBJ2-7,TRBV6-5,TGTGCCAGCAGTTACCCCTATAATAGCGGAAGCTCCTACGAGCAGTACTTC,CASSYPYNSGSSYEQYF
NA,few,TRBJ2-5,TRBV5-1,TGCGCCAGCAGCCCCGGTGCGGGATGGGAGACCCAGTACTTC,CASSPGAGWETQYF
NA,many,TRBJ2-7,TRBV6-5,TGTGCCAGCGCTCGACAGTGGGATTCCTACGAGCAGTACTTC,CASARQWDSYEQYF
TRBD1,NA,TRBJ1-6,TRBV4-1,TGCGCCAGCAGCCAAGGAGTGACAGGGGGACCCCTCCACTTT,CASSQGVTGGPLHF
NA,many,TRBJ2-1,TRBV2,TGTGCCAGCATTGGGGAGACAGCCCTTACCAATGAGCAGTTCTTC,CASIGETALTNEQFF
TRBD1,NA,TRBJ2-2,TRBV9,TGTGCCAGCAGCGCGATTGACAGGGCGAGCGCCGGGGAGCTGTTTTTT,CASSAIDRASAGELFF
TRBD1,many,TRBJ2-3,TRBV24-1,TGTGCCACCAGTGACCTGGACCGGGACAGGGGTGGAGATACGCAGTATTTT,CATSDLDRDRGGDTQYF
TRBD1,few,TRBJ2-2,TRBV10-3,TGTGCCACCACTGTTTTTGGACAGGGAAACACCGGGGAGCTGTTTTTT,CATTVFGQGNTGELFF
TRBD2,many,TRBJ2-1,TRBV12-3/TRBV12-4,TGTGCCAGCTCACTCCCCGGACTAGTGGGGCCGGATGAGCAGTTCTTC,CASSLPGLVGPDEQFF
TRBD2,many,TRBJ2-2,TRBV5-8,TGTGCCAGCAGCTCCCCTAGCGGGAGGTACCTTATCGGGGAGCTGTTTTTT,CASSSPSGRYLIGELFF
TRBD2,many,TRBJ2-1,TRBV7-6,TGTGCCAGCGGGGGTAGCGGGCCCTCGGTCAATGAGCAGTTCTTC,CASGGSGPSVNEQFF